This TCR beta chain came from a study of tumor-infiltrating lymphocytes in primary liver carcinoma. Study information: Yields of productive TCRbeta reads ranged from roughly 3.5 to 7.13 million per sample and were similar across tissue types.

Comment on this clonotype: What it recognizes is unknown. A junction boundary mismatches the germline segment, possibly from a read error.

TCR beta cDNA was made from 400 to 500 ng total RNA with a constant-region primer. Modified slightly, ARM-PCR produced TCR beta libraries over three nested multiplex PCR rounds. A C-beta reverse primer and TRBV1-TRBV30 forward primers served in each of the first two PCR rounds, at 10 cycles apiece. One entry per CDR3 protein results from TCRdb running MiXCR on the multiplex PCR reads. The sample holds 330,000 or so distinct CDR3 sequences, about two thirds seen once. The CDR3 totals 14 residues. From germline, CDR1 is SGHDT and CDR2 YYEEEE. Study conclusions and caveats: Tumor-adjacent and tumor-blood pairs displayed less overlap than did pairs of tumor regions.

Blood RNA originated from unsorted whole blood, with germline DNA additionally extracted. None of the patients had received treatment, and all had chronic HBV infection. Material for sequencing was peripheral blood. The TCR sequence derives from a man aged 40-55 years with primary liver carcinoma and hepatitis B virus infection. The gene calls are TRBV5-6 and TRBJ2-3; TRBD2 matches 7 bases. The CDR3 reads CTSSLAGARDTQYF. CDR3 sequence (DNA): TGTACCAGCAGCTTGGCGGGAGCGCGGGATACGCAGTATTTT.